Presented here are 17 T cell receptor beta chains from one specimen sequenced in a study of blood T cell repertoires in COVID-19. Clones were sequenced by immunoSEQ multiplex PCR, and TCRdb holds only the in-frame ones, with some missing. Here the sample spans hundreds of thousands of clones, around 87% being singletons. The sequencing sample was made of PBMCs or T cells enriched from blood (not recorded which). These receptors originate from a man aged 30 to 39 who had been exposed to COVID-19.

This clone was detected only a few times. V is TRBV6-2 or TRBV6-3 and J is TRBJ1-4; TRBD1 might be the D (5 bases). V was pared by 4 bases and J by 6 bases, with 12 bases between. Germline V gene lookup returns CDR1 MNHEY and CDR2 SVGEGT. The CDR3 length is 14 residues. Here the CDR3 DNA reads TGTGCCAGCAGTTTTGACAGTGAGGATGAAAAACTGTTTTTT. Protein: CASSFDSEDEKLFF.

This sequence joins TRBV9 and TRBJ2-3; TRBD2 is a possible D gene (6 bases). Trimming stripped 8 bases from V and 4 bases from J, with 11 bases between. Germline V gives CDR1 SGDLS, CDR2 YYNGEE. This CDR3 is built from 12 residues. The CDR3 region has the DNA TGTGCCAGTCGGGGGTGGGCAGATACGCAGTATTTT. Encoded protein: CASRGWADTQYF.

This clone has a handful of counts. V is TRBV9 and J is TRBJ2-5; 12 bases are shared with TRBD2. This CDR3 comprises 15 residues. The V gene end was trimmed by 4 bases and the J gene end by 7 bases; junction bases not matched to a gene: 8. The germline V gene has CDR1 SGDLS and CDR2 YYNGEE. CDR3 sequence: CASSPRTSGAGTQYF. CDR3 DNA sequence: TGTGCCAGCAGCCCCCGGACTAGCGGGGCCGGGACCCAGTACTTC.

V and J are TRBV3-1 (or the pseudogene TRBV3-2) and TRBJ1-2; tentative D call: TRBD1 (5 bases). The CDR3 contains 14 residues. The germline V gene encodes CDR1 LGHDT and CDR2 YNNKEL (reference sequence). Trimming shortened V by 4 bases and J by 7 bases, and 16 bases separated the two germline ends. In DNA, the CDR3 is TGTGCCAGCAGCCCTGGTCAAGGGGTCGGTGGCTACACCTTC. Its protein product is CASSPGQGVGGYTF.

This clone has just one count. The chain has TRBV2 and TRBJ2-7; no clear D gene. Deletions cut 7 bases from V and 4 bases from J, with 8 bases between. The V gene's germline CDR1 is SNHLY and CDR2 FYNNEI. This CDR3 contains 11 residues. The chain's CDR3 is CASTPLYEQYF. The CDR3 bases are TGTGCCAGCACCCCCCTATACGAGCAGTACTTC.

The chain uses TRBV7-3 and TRBJ2-5; tentatively, D is TRBD1 (6 bases). The germline V and J ends were trimmed by 5 bases and 4 bases, with 17 bases remaining between them. The CDR3 loop spans 15 amino acids. CDR1 and CDR2 from the germline V gene are SGHTA and FQGTGA. CDR3 sequence reads: CASSRQVGIGETQYF. The CDR3 DNA sequence: TGTGCCAGCAGCCGACAGGTCGGGATTGGAGAGACCCAGTACTTC.

The genes are TRBV18 and TRBJ1-1; 7 bases are shared with TRBD1. The J segment lost 3 bases and the V segment lost 10 bases, leaving 8 bases of the junction unmatched. CDR1 KGHSH and CDR2 LQKENI come from the germline V gene. This CDR3 comprises 13 residues. The CDR3 DNA reads as TGTGCCACCTACAGGGGTAAGGACACTGAAGCTTTCTTT. Residues: CATYRGKDTEAFF.

This rearrangement joins TRBV29-1 to TRBJ1-1; no definite D call. CDR1 is SQVTM, CDR2 ANQGSEA, per germline. The ends were cut back, 5 bases at V and 3 bases at J, with 10 bases in the middle. This CDR3 is built from 12 residues. The CDR3 loop reads CSVTETYTEAFF. In DNA, the CDR3 is TGCAGCGTTACAGAGACCTACACTGAAGCTTTCTTT.

The chain carries TRBV27 and TRBJ2-1; D unclear. V lost 2 bases and J 4 bases, leaving 6 bases between the germline ends. Germline lookup yields CDR1 MNHEY and CDR2 SMNVEV (reference sequence). CDR3 length equals 13 residues. The chain's CDR3 is CASSLIRYNEQFF. In DNA form, the CDR3 reads TGTGCCAGCAGTTTAATCAGATACAATGAGCAGTTCTTC.

The rearrangement links TRBV7-3 to TRBJ2-7, with D perhaps TRBD2 (5 bases). Germline V gene lookup returns CDR1 SGHTA and CDR2 FQGTGA. The CDR3 sequence is 15 residues long. Trimming removed 2 bases from V and 6 bases from J, with 17 bases in between. The CDR3 nucleotides are TGTGCCAGCAGCTTATACGACACCTTCGGAGGCGAGCAGTACTTC. As protein: CASSLYDTFGGEQYF. Together with reference TRBV7-3 and TRBJ2-7, the CDR3 gives the full variable domain: GAGVSQTPSNKVTEKGKYVELRCDPISGHTALYWYRQSLGQGPEFLIYFQGTGAADDSGLPNDRFFAVRPEGSVSTLKIQRTERGDSAVYLCASSLYDTFGGEQYFGPGTRLTVT.

The V call is TRBV6-5, the J call TRBJ2-7, with 8 bases aligning to TRBD1. Germline V gene data show CDR1 as MNHEY and CDR2 as SVGAGI. V shed 6 bases, J shed 3 bases, and the junction held 10 bases outside the gene matches. The CDR3 is made up of 15 amino acids. CDR3 nucleotides: TGTGCCAGCAGCCCCGGGGACAGGCTAAGCTACGAGCAGTACTTC. Protein product: CASSPGDRLSYEQYF.

The chain combines TRBV3-1 (or the pseudogene TRBV3-2) with TRBJ2-5; 8 bases fit TRBD1. Losses at the gene ends were 1 base for V and 4 bases for J; bases not matched to a gene: 11. The germline gives CDR1 LGHDT, CDR2 YNNKEL (reference sequence). The CDR3 has 17 residues. As DNA, the CDR3 is TGTGCCAGCAGCCAAGTACCCGACAGGGGACGGCGAGAGACCCAGTACTTC. The encoded protein is CASSQVPDRGRRETQYF.

V is TRBV25-1 and J is TRBJ1-1; weak D call: TRBD1 (5 bases). Deletions cut 3 bases from V and 3 bases from J, with 8 bases between. The germline V gene encodes CDR1 MGHDK and CDR2 SYGVNS. CDR3 length: 13 residues. The CDR3 loop reads CASSDRVDTEAFF. The CDR3 region has the DNA TGTGCCAGCAGTGACAGGGTTGACACTGAAGCTTTCTTT.

This chain joins TRBV5-1 and TRBJ2-5; no clear D. The CDR3 covers 11 residues. Germline-derived CDR1 and CDR2 are SGHRS and YFSETQ. The V end lost 5 bases, the J end lost 5 bases, and 7 bases lay between the germline ends. CDR3 sequence: CASSSGETQYF. The CDR3 DNA reads as TGCGCCAGCAGTTCCGGTGAGACCCAGTACTTC.

The chain carries TRBV9 and TRBJ1-2; D ambiguous. Germline V gene sequence: CDR1 SGDLS, CDR2 YYNGEE. There are 15 residues in the CDR3. V gave up 4 bases and J gave up 4 bases, with 17 bases separating them. The CDR3 spells CASSRPNRRGYGYTF. CDR3 DNA: TGTGCCAGCAGCCGTCCTAATCGCCGGGGCTATGGCTACACCTTC.

This chain links TRBV5-4 with TRBJ2-7; D might be TRBD1 (7 bases). This CDR3 comprises 14 residues. V was pared by 4 bases and J by 5 bases, with 16 bases between. Germline V gene sequence: CDR1 SGHNT, CDR2 YYREEE (reference sequence). DNA for the CDR3: TGTGCCAGCAGCCCGCGGGGACAGAATAACGAGCAGTACTTC. It codes for CASSPRGQNNEQYF. Full variable domain (outside the CDR3, taken from reference TRBV5-4 and TRBJ2-7): ETGVTQSPTHLIKTRGQQVTLRCSSQSGHNTVSWYQQALGQGPQFIFQYYREEENGRGNFPPRFSGLQFPNYSSELNVNALELDDSALYLCASSPRGQNNEQYFGPGTRLTVT.

The V call is TRBV9, the J call TRBJ2-2; the match to TRBD2 covers 7 bases. Germline V gene data show CDR1 as SGDLS and CDR2 as YYNGEE. V lost 0 bases, J lost 8 bases, and 10 bases stayed unmatched. CDR3 length: 16 residues. Here the CDR3 reads CASSVADGAGVGELFF. CDR3 bases: TGTGCCAGCAGCGTAGCCGACGGGGCGGGGGTAGGGGAGCTGTTTTTT.